This TCR beta chain was sequenced for a study of cytomegalovirus exposure and HLA in healthy donors. The overall study: Out of several hundred genotyped donors, about 81% belonged to the Caucasian-associated ancestry cluster. Regarding the study as a whole: It was 150 to 200 TCR beta chains that were listed as cytomegalovirus-associated.

Per the germline V gene, CDR1 is PRHDT and CDR2 is FYEKMQ (reference sequence). V lost 6 bases, J lost 4 bases, and 5 bases stayed unmatched. There are 13 residues in the CDR3. Researchers ran the PCR with 60 Vbeta and 13 Jbeta primers. Some clones are missing from TCRdb's copy, which holds only in-frame ones; the method was immunoSEQ multiplex PCR. The sample records 170,000 or so clones, about four fifths being singletons. Details on this clone: Antigen specificity is unknown.

The material sequenced was PBMCs. This receptor was identified in a young man in good health and CMV-seropositive. V usage is TRBV13 and J usage is TRBJ1-1; 7 nucleotides line up with TRBD1. The CDR3 reads CASREGAGTEAFF. CDR3 coding DNA: TGTGCCAGCAGGGAGGGGGCGGGCACTGAAGCTTTCTTT.